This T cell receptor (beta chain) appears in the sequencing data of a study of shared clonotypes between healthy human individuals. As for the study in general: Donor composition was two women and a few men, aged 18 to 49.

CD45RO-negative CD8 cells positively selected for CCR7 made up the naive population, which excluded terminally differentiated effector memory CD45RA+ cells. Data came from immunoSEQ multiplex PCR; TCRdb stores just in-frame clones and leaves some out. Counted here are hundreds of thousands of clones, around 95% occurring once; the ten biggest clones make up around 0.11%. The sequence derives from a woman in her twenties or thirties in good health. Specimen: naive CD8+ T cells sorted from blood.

CDR3 amino acids: CASSSRTAYEQYF. For the CDR3, the DNA is TGTGCCAGCAGCTCCCGGACAGCCTACGAGCAGTACTTC. J is TRBJ2-7 and V is TRBV13; TRBD1 is a possible D gene (6 bases). Germline V CDR1 and CDR2: PRHDT, FYEKMQ (reference sequence). Trimming removed 4 bases from V and 2 bases from J, with 9 bases in between. This CDR3 has 13 residues.